These 8 T cell receptor beta chains came from one sample sequenced in a study of breast tumors, draining lymph nodes, adjacent tissues. TCRdb reanalysed the multiplex PCR reads using MiXCR and keeps one entry per CDR3 protein. This sample has tens of thousands of distinct CDR3 sequences, with approximately 57% found just once. Sequences were obtained from breast tumor tissue. The receptor set was obtained from a female donor with breast cancer. Some clones in this sample may be carry-over from other donors' samples.

Written as DNA, the CDR3 is TGCGCCAGCAGCCCGACCCGGACAGGGACTGGAAACACCATATATTTT. It is translated as CASSPTRTGTGNTIYF. The chain combines TRBV5-1 with TRBJ1-3, with TRBD1 matching over 8 bases. The CDR3 is 16 residues long. V was pared by 4 bases and J by 2 bases, with 8 bases of the junction left unmatched. From germline, CDR1 is SGHRS and CDR2 YFSETQ.

Details on this clonotype: The junction differs from germline at one of its ends, possibly a read error. The V call is TRBV10-3, the J call TRBJ2-3, with 10 bases lining up with TRBD2. The CDR3 loop spans 17 amino acids. Germline assignment: CDR1 ENHRY and CDR2 SYGVKD. This chain's CDR3 is CAVSESQSGTSVDTQYF. CDR3 nucleotides: TGTGCCGTCAGTGAGTCACAATCCGGGACTAGCGTAGATACGCAGTATTTT.

CDR3 region: CSASSEVRTENEQYF. CDR3 in DNA: TGCAGTGCCAGCAGTGAAGTTAGGACAGAGAACGAGCAGTACTTC. The V and J genes are TRBV20-1 and TRBJ2-7; a possible D gene is TRBD1 (6 bases). There are 15 residues in the CDR3. V shed 6 bases and J shed 5 bases, with 23 bases lying between them. Germline CDR1 reads DFQATT; CDR2 reads SNEGSKA (reference sequence).

In its sample, this clonotype was seen many times. This chain links TRBV6-5 with TRBJ2-1, with 10 bases fitting TRBD2. CDR3 size: 17 residues. Germline V gene lookup returns CDR1 MNHEY and CDR2 SVGAGI. The ends lost 5 bases at V and 7 bases at J; junction bases unmatched: 14. The CDR3 loop is CASSSYRSGRARNEQFF. The CDR3 DNA reads as TGTGCCAGCAGTAGCTACCGAAGCGGGAGGGCCCGGAATGAGCAGTTCTTC.

Comments on this clonotype: A much more abundant neighbour one base away suggests this may be a read error. The chain combines TRBV5-4 with TRBJ2-3; TRBD1 might be the D (5 bases). The CDR3 is made up of 16 amino acids. V dropped 2 bases and J dropped 1 base, with 14 bases sitting between them. Per the germline V gene, CDR1 is SGHNT and CDR2 is YYREEE (reference sequence). This CDR3 is CASSFRGTVGTDTQYF. CDR3 DNA: TGTGCCAGCAGCTTTAGGGGAACGGTAGGCACAGATACGCAGTATTTT.

This clonotype was observed a single time. This chain connects TRBV9 to TRBJ1-2, with 9 bases matching TRBD1. The CDR3 is 15 residues long. V lost 0 bases, J lost 8 bases, and 8 bases stayed unmatched. Germline values: CDR1 SGDLS, CDR2 YYNGEE. This CDR3 is CASSVATGGAGGYTF. In nucleotides, the CDR3 is TGTGCCAGCAGCGTAGCTACAGGGGGCGCAGGCGGCTACACCTTC.

V usage is TRBV7-3 and J usage is TRBJ2-2; D is unresolved. CDR1 and CDR2 from the germline V gene are SGHTA and FQGTGA. Trimming cost V 3 bases and J 7 bases, with 9 bases left between them. The CDR3 is 13 amino acids. CDR3 region: CASSLSPSGELFF. CDR3 in DNA: TGTGCCAGCAGCTTGTCTCCCAGCGGGGAGCTGTTTTTT.

This clonotype showed up many times. The chain carries TRBV7-3 and TRBJ2-3; TRBD2 matches 10 bases. V shed 5 bases, J shed 4 bases, and the junction held 6 bases outside the gene matches. Germline CDR1 is SGHTA and CDR2 is FQGTGA. The CDR3 spans 15 residues. The DNA for the CDR3 is TGTGCCAGCAGCCCTAGCGGGGGCTTTCCAGATACGCAGTATTTT. Its translation: CASSPSGGFPDTQYF.